This T cell receptor beta chain stems from a study of Ad26.COV2.S vaccination and SARS-CoV-2 variants. The method was immunoSEQ multiplex PCR; TCRdb's version includes in-frame clones alone and lacks a portion of them. The sample carries about 350,000 clones, more than 75% recorded once. Specified treatment: approximately 18 received Ad26.COV2.S at low or high dose, single or two shots; several received placebo; per-sample allocation not given. Sampling was performed 63 days after the first vaccine or placebo injection. Per the germline V gene, CDR1 is KGHSH and CDR2 is LQKENI. The CDR3 contains 14 residues. The V gene lost 6 bases and the J gene lost 0 bases, with 11 bases spanning the gap. For this clone: Other DNA sequences in the sample encode the same CDR3.

The chain has TRBV18 and TRBJ1-1; possible D gene TRBD1, 5 bases. The TCR originated in a person between 18 and 60 years old who received the Ad26.COV2.S COVID-19 vaccine or a placebo. The sequencing here drew on peripheral blood, taken in a trial of Ad26.COV2.S vaccine versus placebo. DNA for the CDR3: TGTGCCAGCTCCCCGGGGGGGATGAACACTGAAGCTTTCTTT. As protein: CASSPGGMNTEAFF.